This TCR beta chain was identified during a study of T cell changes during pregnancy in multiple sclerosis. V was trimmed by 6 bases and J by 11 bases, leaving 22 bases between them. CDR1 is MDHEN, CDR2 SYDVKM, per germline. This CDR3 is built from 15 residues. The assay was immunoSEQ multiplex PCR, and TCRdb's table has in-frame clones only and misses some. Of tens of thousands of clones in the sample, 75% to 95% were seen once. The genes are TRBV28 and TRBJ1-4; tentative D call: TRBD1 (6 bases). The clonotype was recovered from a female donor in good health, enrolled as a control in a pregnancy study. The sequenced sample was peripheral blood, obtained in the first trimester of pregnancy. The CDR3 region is CASRAGGGGTGKLFF. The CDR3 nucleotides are TGTGCCAGCAGAGCGGGCGGGGGCGGCACGGGGAAACTGTTTTTT.